A single sample is the source of the 6 T cell receptor beta chains below, sequenced in a study of cytomegalovirus exposure and HLA in healthy donors. The primer mix had 60 Vbeta and 13 Jbeta primers. TCRdb's table, derived via immunoSEQ multiplex PCR, lists solely in-frame clones and lacks some. The top ten hold under 4.5% of the sample, which has more than 85,000 clones, more than 75% seen once. Material: PBMCs. These receptors were collected from a woman in her forties or fifties in good health and CMV-seropositive.

V is TRBV6-5 and J is TRBJ1-3; tentatively, D is TRBD1 (6 bases). The CDR3 covers 16 residues. From germline, CDR1 is MNHEY and CDR2 SVGAGI. V lost 4 bases and J lost 2, with 15 bases in between. CDR3 amino acids: CASSSNRDIAGNTIYF. Written as DNA, the CDR3 is TGTGCCAGCAGTTCGAACAGGGACATCGCTGGAAACACCATATATTTT.

The chain couples TRBV19 to TRBJ2-4, with D maybe TRBD2 (6 bases). The CDR3 length is 14 residues. Germline V gene lookup returns CDR1 LNHDA and CDR2 SQIVND (reference sequence). With 5 bases removed from V and 7 bases from J, the gap between germline ends came to 15 bases. This CDR3 reads CASSLGGGTNIQYF. As DNA, the CDR3 is TGTGCCAGTAGTTTGGGGGGTGGGACGAACATTCAGTACTTC.

This clone was seen ten or more times. The gene calls are TRBV6-6 and TRBJ2-4; D not certain. Germline CDR1 is MNHNY and CDR2 is SVGAGI (reference sequence). The CDR3 covers 13 residues. Trimming removed 0 bases at V and 8 bases at J, with 8 bases between. DNA for the CDR3: TGTGCCAGCAGTTACTCGGGCGAAGACATTCAGTACTTC. It yields the protein CASSYSGEDIQYF.

This chain joins TRBV4-2 and TRBJ2-7; 10 nucleotides agree with TRBD2. This CDR3 has 16 residues. In germline, CDR1 is LGHNA, CDR2 YNFKEQ. Unmatched junction bases numbered 9, after V lost 0 bases and J lost 7 bases. The CDR3 region has the DNA TGTGCCAGCAGCCAAGATGGGGCTAGCGGGAGCTCGGAGCAGTACTTC. It encodes CASSQDGASGSSEQYF.

The genes are TRBV9 and TRBJ2-2; maybe TRBD1 (6 bases). CDR1 and CDR2 (germline): SGDLS, YYNGEE. The CDR3 covers 14 residues. Trimming removed 3 bases from V and 4 bases from J, with 10 bases in between. The CDR3 region is CASSAHRVTGELFF. CDR3 nucleotide sequence: TGTGCCAGCAGCGCCCACAGGGTCACCGGGGAGCTGTTTTTT.

The chain has TRBV4-1 and TRBJ1-2; no definite D call. Germline V gene data show CDR1 as MGHRA and CDR2 as YSYEKL. V was pared by 0 bases and J by 4 bases, with 6 bases between. The length of the CDR3 is 13 residues. CDR3 amino acids: CASSQEDSYGYTF. For the CDR3, the DNA is TGCGCCAGCAGCCAAGAAGATAGCTATGGCTACACCTTC.